The next 10 T cell receptor beta chains were all read from a single sample in a study of response to subunit inactivated influenza vaccine. TCRdb re-called the RT-PCR reads with MiXCR, one entry per CDR3 protein. The sample gives around 540,000 distinct CDR3 sequences, approximately 12% of which show up once; 10% to 13% is in the top ten. The sample consisted of PBMCs from blood, taken on the day of vaccination. The receptors originated from a man in his fifties who received an inactivated influenza vaccine.

The gene calls are TRBV5-1 and TRBJ2-4; 7 positions agree with TRBD1. CDR3 length: 16 amino acids. V was pared by 5 bases and J by 0 bases, with 8 bases of the junction left unmatched. Germline CDR1 and CDR2: SGHRS and YFSETQ. In DNA, the CDR3 is TGCGCCAGCAGTAAGGACAGGAACCTAGCCAAAAACATTCAGTACTTC. As protein: CASSKDRNLAKNIQYF.

This clonotype was picked up a small number of times. The genes are TRBV28 and TRBJ2-1; 8 nucleotides match TRBD2. The CDR3 loop spans 15 amino acids. The trim removed 3 bases at V and 4 bases at J, leaving 5 bases unmatched. Germline V gene lookup returns CDR1 MDHEN and CDR2 SYDVKM. CDR3 amino acids: CASSFSLAEYNEQFF. In DNA, the CDR3 is TGTGCCAGCAGTTTCTCACTAGCGGAGTACAATGAGCAGTTCTTC. Drawing the rest from reference TRBV28 and TRBJ2-1, the complete variable domain is DVKVTQSSRYLVKRTGEKVFLECVQDMDHENMFWYRQDPGLGLRLIYFSYDVKMKEKGDIPEGYSVSREKKERFSLILESASTNQTSMYLCASSFSLAEYNEQFFGPGTRLTVL.

This clonotype showed up many times. V gene TRBV20-1 combines with J gene TRBJ2-4, with D tentatively TRBD1 (6 bases). The V gene's germline CDR1 is DFQATT and CDR2 SNEGSKA (reference sequence). This CDR3 region has 14 residues. The V and J ends lost 4 bases and 3 bases respectively, with 13 bases between them. As DNA, the CDR3 is TGCAGTGCTAACGGCAGGGACAACAAAAACATTCAGTACTTC. As protein: CSANGRDNKNIQYF.

This sequence joins TRBV5-1 and TRBJ2-3, with 7 bases fitting TRBD1. The V and J ends lost 1 base and 1 base, in that order; junction bases with no gene match: 6. The CDR3 contains 16 residues. The germline CDR1 and CDR2 sequences are SGHRS and YFSETQ. The CDR3 spells CASSLLGGAGTDTQYF. In nucleotides, the CDR3 is TGCGCCAGCAGCTTGTTAGGGGGCGCGGGCACAGATACGCAGTATTTT.

The gene calls are TRBV6-2 or TRBV6-3 and TRBJ2-1; maybe TRBD2 (6 bases). CDR3 length: 17 residues. Germline CDR1 and CDR2: MNHEY and SVGEGT. V was trimmed by 4 bases and J by 0 bases, leaving 16 bases between them. In DNA, the CDR3 is TGTGCCAGCAGTTCCTACCTTAGCGGAAACTCCTACAATGAGCAGTTCTTC. Translation: CASSSYLSGNSYNEQFF.

In its sample, this clonotype was seen a few times. This chain joins TRBV3-1 and TRBJ1-2; D is unclear. The CDR3 is made up of 13 amino acids. Germline-derived CDR1 and CDR2 are LGHDT and YNNKEL (reference sequence). V was trimmed by 1 base and J by 4 bases, leaving 7 bases between them. The CDR3 DNA reads as TGTGCCAGCAGCCAAGGTGTCGTCTATGGCTACACCTTC. It yields the protein CASSQGVVYGYTF.

The V gene is TRBV4-3, the J gene TRBJ2-7, with D perhaps TRBD1 or TRBD2 (6 bases each). Trimming took 0 bases from V and 7 from J, leaving 19 bases between them. The CDR3 has 16 amino acids. Germline CDR1 is LGHNA and CDR2 is YSLEER. The CDR3 DNA is TGCGCCAGCAGCCAAGATAGAAGGGGGGCTTCATCAGAGCAGTACTTC. Its protein product is CASSQDRRGASSEQYF.

This clonotype was picked up a small number of times. This chain connects TRBV4-3 to TRBJ2-6; possible D gene TRBD2, 5 bases. V lost 3 bases to trimming and J lost 0 bases, with 15 bases between them. This CDR3 spans 18 amino acids. Germline V gene lookup returns CDR1 LGHNA and CDR2 YSLEER. CDR3 protein: CASSHRAVLSSGANVLTF. The CDR3 DNA reads TGCGCCAGCAGCCATCGAGCGGTTCTAAGCTCTGGGGCCAACGTCCTGACTTTC.

V usage is TRBV2 and J usage is TRBJ2-1; 12 bases align to TRBD2. V trimming: 4 bases; J trimming: 4 bases; junction bases outside the gene matches: 5. The CDR3 length is 16 residues. The germline CDR1 and CDR2 sequences are SNHLY and FYNNEI. The CDR3 bases are TGTGCCAGCAGTGCGCTAGCGGGGGGGGTGTACAATGAGCAGTTCTTC. This encodes CASSALAGGVYNEQFF.

This clonotype was counted only a few times. The V and J genes are TRBV7-9 and TRBJ1-5, with unresolved D. Trimming pared 1 base from V and 6 bases from J, leaving 13 bases between. The CDR3 totals 15 residues. CDR1 and CDR2 from the germline V gene are SEHNR and FQNEAQ (reference sequence). In DNA form, the CDR3 reads TGTGCCAGCAGCTTAGGCGGCAGTAGCGGTCAGCCCCAGCATTTT. Translated, it gives CASSLGGSSGQPQHF. Full variable domain (rest looked up from reference TRBV7-9 and TRBJ1-5): DTGVSQNPRHKITKRGQNVTFRCDPISEHNRLYWYRQTLGQGPEFLTYFQNEAQLEKSRLLSDRFSAERPKGSFSTLEIQRTEQGDSAMYLCASSLGGSSGQPQHFGDGTRLSIL.